This T cell receptor (beta chain) came from a study of T cells in Graves' hyperthyroidism and ophthalmopathy. Whole-study context: Peripheral blood was taken when the disease was first diagnosed, before any treatment began. Whole-study results and caveats: In the blood, most expanded thyroid clonotypes above 0.001 appeared as well.

Template material for amplifying TCR beta CDR3 regions consisted of RNA transcripts. HTBI primers were the set used in a first-round RT-PCR of the TCR CDR3. TCRdb ran MiXCR on the multiplex PCR reads and lists one entry per CDR3 protein. The table records a few hundred thousand distinct CDR3 sequences, approximately 16% of them present only once. On this clonotype: Antigen: not known.

CDR3 length equals 16 residues. Germline V gene sequence: CDR1 LNHDA, CDR2 SQIVND (reference sequence). Between the trimmed V and J ends, which lost 5 bases and 0 bases, there was a span of 16 bases. Ophthalmopathy patients had Clinical Activity Score at least 3, NOSPECS grade at least 4, duration under 3 months. This clonotype was obtained from a middle-aged woman with Graves' ophthalmopathy. The sequenced sample consisted of blood. The chain joins TRBV19 to TRBJ2-5; the D call may be TRBD1 or TRBD2 (5 bases each). The CDR3 DNA is TGTGCCAGTAGTGTCCGGGGCCATCAGTACCAAGAGACCCAGTACTTC. Its translation is CASSVRGHQYQETQYF.